This T cell receptor (beta chain) appears in the sequencing data of a study of shared clonotypes between healthy human individuals. CDR1 is SGHNT and CDR2 is YYREEE in the germline V gene (reference sequence). The V gene lost 3 bases and the J gene lost 1 base, with 8 bases spanning the gap. The CDR3 is made up of 13 amino acids. The method was immunoSEQ multiplex PCR; TCRdb's version includes in-frame clones alone and lacks a portion of them. The sample includes around 550,000 clones, approximately 96% of them seen just once. CD45RO-negative cells were positively selected for CCR7, leaving out terminally differentiated effector memory CD45RA+ cells. Each donor was a Caucasian adult residing in Nashville, Tennessee.

The chain employs TRBV5-4 and TRBJ2-7; no clear D. This TCR came from a woman aged 25-40 years in good health. Source material: naive CD8+ T cells sorted from blood. The CDR3 bases are TGTGCCAGCAGCTCTGACCAATCCTACGAGCAGTACTTC. Translating it yields CASSSDQSYEQYF.